This T cell receptor beta chain originates from a study of CD8+ T cells in alopecia areata. Details on this clone: Its cognate antigen is unknown.

Overall study results and limits: Alopecia totalis/universalis scalp especially showed more expanded CD8+ clones than normal scalp. Tissue-resident alphabeta T cells belonging to normal skin likewise get sequenced within scalp specimens.

As the sequencing template, cDNA was produced by extracting RNA and reverse transcribing it. Libraries were prepared by immunoSEQ multiplex PCR; TCRdb keeps only in-frame clonotypes and omits some of them. The table has some 8,000 clones, just over 70% seen once. CD4+ cells underwent sorting into CD25+CD127- cells for about five patients. Collection of lesional scalp punch biopsies and peripheral blood was performed in alopecia areata patients. The germline V gene has CDR1 SGHVS and CDR2 FQNEAQ. The germline V and J ends were trimmed by 2 bases and 2 bases, with 9 bases remaining between them. The CDR3 runs 14 residues.

Source material: CD4+ Tregs sorted from blood. The chain links TRBV7-8 to TRBJ2-5; a possible D gene is TRBD2 (6 bases). The sequence was obtained from a human donor with alopecia areata. For the CDR3, the DNA is TGTGCCAGCAGCTTATTCAGCGGGCAAGAGACCCAGTACTTC. It specifies CASSLFSGQETQYF.